What follows are 14 T cell receptor beta chains derived from one specimen sequenced in a study of blood T cell repertoires in COVID-19. TCRdb's table, derived via immunoSEQ multiplex PCR, lists solely in-frame clones and lacks some. This table holds 200,000 to 250,000 clones, around 80% found once. Sequencing input: peripheral blood. All receptors come from a woman in her forties with active or convalescent COVID-19.

The chain is built from TRBV3-1 (or the pseudogene TRBV3-2) and TRBJ2-5; perhaps TRBD1 as D (6 bases). Per germline, CDR1 LGHDT and CDR2 YNNKEL (reference sequence). V dropped 4 bases and J dropped 5 bases, with 11 bases sitting between them. This CDR3 has 13 residues. The CDR3 is CASSPTGVETQYF. The CDR3 region has the DNA TGTGCCAGCAGCCCGACAGGCGTGGAGACCCAGTACTTC.

The V call is TRBV5-1, the J call TRBJ1-2; a possible D gene is TRBD1 (6 bases). The CDR3 spans 15 residues. The germline gives CDR1 SGHRS, CDR2 YFSETQ. Trimming shortened V by 4 bases and J by 2 bases, and 15 bases separated the two germline ends. The CDR3 sequence: CASSLEGGKNYGYTF. The CDR3 coding sequence is TGCGCCAGCAGCCTAGAGGGGGGGAAGAACTATGGCTACACCTTC.

The V gene is TRBV25-1, the J gene TRBJ1-5; D ambiguous. The CDR3 has 16 residues. CDR1 and CDR2 from the germline V gene are MGHDK and SYGVNS. V dropped 5 bases and J dropped 1 base, with 15 bases sitting between them. This chain's CDR3 is CASSLRDPRSNQPQHF. As DNA, the CDR3 is TGTGCCAGCAGTCTCCGCGACCCCAGGAGCAATCAGCCCCAGCATTTT.

The rearrangement joins TRBV28 to TRBJ1-2; the D is unclear. Trimming took 5 bases from V and 4 from J, leaving 8 bases between them. CDR3 size: 12 residues. Germline-derived CDR1 and CDR2 are MDHEN and SYDVKM. The CDR3 is CASSDHSYGYTF. The CDR3 DNA reads TGTGCCAGCAGTGACCACAGCTATGGCTACACCTTC.

This chain links TRBV6-5 with TRBJ1-6; unclear D gene. The CDR3 is 14 amino acids. Germline-derived CDR1 and CDR2 are MNHEY and SVGAGI. V lost 8 bases and J 9 bases, leaving 17 bases between the germline ends. CDR3 bases: TGTGCCAGCCGTAGAACCTCAGGTGGTTCACCCCTCCACTTT. Its protein is CASRRTSGGSPLHF.

V usage is TRBV11-1 and J usage is TRBJ2-5; 8 bases fit TRBD2. Germline CDR1 is SGHAT and CDR2 is FQDESV (reference sequence). The CDR3 has 16 residues. The V and J ends lost 4 bases and 3 bases, in that order; junction bases with no gene match: 10. The DNA of the CDR3 is TGTGCCAGCAGCTCCACACGGGGGGGCTCAAAAGAGACCCAGTACTTC. It yields the protein CASSSTRGGSKETQYF.

This clone has only a few counts. The chain has TRBV10-3 and TRBJ1-6, with D unresolved. The germline V gene encodes CDR1 ENHRY and CDR2 SYGVKD. The V end was cut by 1 base, the J end by 10 bases, with 11 bases between. The CDR3 spans 14 residues. CDR3 DNA sequence: TGTGCCATCAGTGAGTTGAGGGTTCGGTCACCCCTCCACTTT. It yields the protein CAISELRVRSPLHF.

The chain combines TRBV7-2 with TRBJ1-2; a possible D gene is TRBD1 (6 bases). This CDR3 region has 13 residues. V was shortened by 1 base and J by 8 bases, with 11 bases between the two germline ends. Germline values: CDR1 SGHTA, CDR2 FQGNSA. As DNA, the CDR3 is TGTGCCAGCAGCTTAGACAGGGTCGGGGGCTACACCTTC. Translation gives CASSLDRVGGYTF.

This clone came up once. The gene calls are TRBV14 and TRBJ2-1; 9 nucleotides line up with TRBD2. There are 16 residues in the CDR3. Germline CDR1 is SGHDN and CDR2 is FVKESK. The trim removed 4 bases at V and 9 bases at J, leaving 13 bases unmatched. The CDR3, as DNA: TGTGCCAGCAGCCCTCTCAGGCGGGGGGGTCGGGTTGAGCAGTTCTTC. Translating it yields CASSPLRRGGRVEQFF.

This chain joins TRBV5-5 and TRBJ1-2; tentative D call: TRBD1 (6 bases). V lost 4 bases and J 7 bases, leaving 20 bases between the germline ends. CDR3 length: 15 residues. Looked up from germline, CDR1 is SGHKS and CDR2 is YYEKEE (reference sequence). DNA of the CDR3: TGTGCCAGCAGCCCCGCCTTACAGGGTGGCGTTGGCTACACCTTC. Amino acid sequence: CASSPALQGGVGYTF.

V gene TRBV5-1 combines with J gene TRBJ2-7, with 9 bases fitting TRBD1. V was clipped by 3 bases and J by 6 bases; unmatched bases: 13. Germline V gives CDR1 SGHRS, CDR2 YFSETQ. This CDR3 has 16 amino acids. The CDR3 sequence: CASSSGDRENLGEQYF. CDR3 bases: TGCGCCAGCAGCTCGGGGGACAGGGAAAACTTAGGCGAGCAGTACTTC.

This rearrangement joins TRBV7-6 to TRBJ1-1; D not certain. This CDR3 is 13 amino acids long. Deletions cut 6 bases from V and 2 bases from J, with 10 bases between. Germline V gene data show CDR1 as SGHVS and CDR2 as FNYEAQ. The CDR3: CASRLNLNTEAFF. The CDR3, as DNA: TGTGCCAGCAGGCTTAATCTAAACACTGAAGCTTTCTTT.

This clone has only one observation. The chain links TRBV7-9 to TRBJ1-4; TRBD1 matches 8 bases. Trimming at V came to 4 bases and at J to 10 bases, leaving 20 bases not matched to a gene. The CDR3 runs to 18 residues. Per germline, CDR1 SEHNR and CDR2 FQNEAQ (reference sequence). The CDR3 nucleotides are TGTGCCAGCAGCTCAGGGACAGGTGCCCTGGCACTTCGTGGAAAACTGTTTTTT. It encodes CASSSGTGALALRGKLFF. Supplemented by reference TRBV7-9 and TRBJ1-4, the full variable domain reads DTGVSQNPRHKITKRGQNVTFRCDPISEHNRLYWYRQTLGQGPEFLTYFQNEAQLEKSRLLSDRFSAERPKGSFSTLEIQRTEQGDSAMYLCASSSGTGALALRGKLFFGSGTQLSVL.

This chain joins TRBV19 and TRBJ1-2; no clear D gene. V lost 11 bases to trimming and J lost 0 bases, with 25 bases between them. Germline CDR1 is LNHDA and CDR2 is SQIVND (reference sequence). The CDR3 is 17 residues long. The CDR3 protein is CAGTIGVPSHPNYGYTF. CDR3 coding DNA: TGTGCCGGCACTATCGGAGTCCCTTCCCACCCTAACTATGGCTACACCTTC.